The source of this T cell receptor (beta chain) is a study of early T cells in non-severe SARS-CoV-2 infection. Whole-study context: The study sequenced bulk RNA from unsorted whole blood, with chains unpaired.

Unique molecular identifiers tagged individual cDNA molecules. TCRdb redid the calling of the 5' RACE reads with MiXCR, one entry per CDR3 protein. Of 25,000 to 30,000 distinct CDR3 sequences in the sample, around 5% were seen once. Comment on this clonotype: Its specificity is unknown.

The CDR3 has 13 residues. With 2 bases removed from V and 5 bases from J, the gap between germline ends came to 8 bases. CDR1 is MDHEN and CDR2 is SYDVKM in the germline V gene. Notes on the study in general: Sequences matched to VDJdb favored anti-spike CD8 responses, while private and CD4 specificities were missed.

The material sequenced was whole blood. This chain uses TRBV28 with TRBJ2-3, with a tentative D call TRBD2 (6 bases). This receptor was identified in an adult who was a healthcare worker with PCR-confirmed SARS-CoV-2 infection or an uninfected control (not recorded which). CDR3 residues: CASSLRERDTQYF. Here the CDR3 DNA reads TGTGCCAGCAGTTTACGGGAGAGAGATACGCAGTATTTT.